This paragraph reports one T cell receptor (beta chain). This record belongs to a study of blood T cell repertoires in COVID-19. Trimming took 4 bases from V and 4 from J; bases not matched to a gene: 11. This CDR3 has 16 residues. Germline-derived CDR1 and CDR2 are SGHRS and YFSETQ. Source study methods: Cell counts per sample came from amplifying reference gene primers. Sequenced by immunoSEQ multiplex PCR; TCRdb stores in-frame clones only, minus some. For V, J and clone size, that table is used; D and trimming come from the DNA. Found here are roughly 340,000 clones, more than 70% of them singletons; the top ten hold around 3%.

Sequenced: peripheral blood. The rearrangement links TRBV5-1 to TRBJ2-7; the match to TRBD1 covers 10 bases. The source is a woman aged 25 to 39 with COVID-19, enrolled during active disease. DNA for the CDR3: TGCGCCAGCAGCCCGGGGAAAGGGACAGGGGAATACGAGCAGTACTTC. Protein: CASSPGKGTGEYEQYF.